A selection of T cell receptor beta chains follows, all from one sample in a study of blood T cell repertoires in COVID-19. Sequencing used immunoSEQ multiplex PCR; TCRdb keeps in-frame clones, though not all of them. This sample has some 270,000 clones; approximately 88% occur once, and the top ten carry 1.5% to 2%. The material sequenced was PBMCs or T cells enriched from blood (not recorded which). All receptors come from a woman in her forties who had recovered from COVID-19. Each CDR3 is given with its conserved first and last residue. The D gene is left open where the match is weak. Some rows have no size entry. The others give once, few or many, or a class for an expanded clone.

.	TRBD2	TRBV4-3	TRBJ2-1	CASSSRSGRGNEQFF	TGCGCCAGCAGCTCTCGAAGCGGGAGAGGCAATGAGCAGTTCTTC
.	TRBD1	TRBV6-5	TRBJ1-2	CASSHGQGTRGYTF	TGTGCCAGCAGCCACGGACAGGGTACGAGAGGCTACACCTTC
.	.	TRBV30	TRBJ1-5	CAWRISAGQPQHF	TGTGCCTGGAGAATATCAGCAGGTCAGCCCCAGCATTTT
once	.	TRBV6-1	TRBJ2-3	CASSATAETSTDTQYF	TGTGCCAGCAGTGCTACAGCGGAAACTAGCACAGATACGCAGTATTTT
.	.	TRBV12-3/TRBV12-4	TRBJ1-2	CASSLRQGYGYTF	TGTGCCAGCAGTTTGAGGCAGGGGTATGGCTACACCTTC
.	.	TRBV12-3/TRBV12-4	TRBJ2-7	CASSPRSGEQYF	TGTGCCAGCAGTCCGCGTTCCGGCGAGCAGTACTTC
.	TRBD1	TRBV25-1	TRBJ1-1	CASRGGTGRYPLGTEAFF	TGTGCCAGCAGGGGGGGGACAGGAAGATACCCCTTGGGCACTGAAGCTTTCTTT
.	.	TRBV4-1	TRBJ1-5	CASSQEGQGPQHF	TGCGCCAGCAGCCAAGAGGGGCAGGGACCCCAGCATTTT
.	TRBD2	TRBV19	TRBJ2-5	CASSISLLAEETQYF	TGTGCCAGTAGTATCTCCTTACTAGCGGAAGAGACCCAGTACTTC
once	.	TRBV4-1	TRBJ1-6	CASSQVLAGGNSPLHF	TGCGCCAGCAGCCAAGTCTTGGCAGGTGGCAATTCACCCCTCCACTTT
.	.	TRBV3-1/TRBV3-2	TRBJ2-2	CASRDSRGTGELFF	TGTGCCAGCAGGGACTCGCGAGGGACCGGGGAGCTGTTTTTT
.	.	TRBV10-3	TRBJ1-5	CAISESGARVNQPQHF	TGTGCCATCAGTGAGTCTGGAGCCAGGGTAAATCAGCCCCAGCATTTT
.	.	TRBV6-4	TRBJ1-1	CASSDPLQGNHFF	TGTGCCAGCAGTGACCCTCTACAGGGTAATCATTTCTTT
.	TRBD1	TRBV6-5	TRBJ1-5	CASSQDRGSNQPQHF	TGTGCCAGCAGCCAGGACAGGGGGTCCAATCAGCCCCAGCATTTT
.	TRBD2	TRBV3-1/TRBV3-2	TRBJ2-3	CASSQEGSHRIRGRETDTQYF	TGTGCCAGCAGCCAAGAAGGTTCCCACCGAATACGCGGGAGGGAAACAGATACGCAGTATTTT
.	.	TRBV7-6	TRBJ2-7	CASSTSYWSEQYF	TGTGCCAGCAGCACCTCATACTGGTCGGAGCAGTACTTC
.	.	TRBV6-5	TRBJ1-6	CASSYVTDSPLHF	TGTGCCAGCAGTTACGTGACAGATTCACCCCTCCACTTT
.	.	TRBV7-2	TRBJ1-1	CASSPGGGSYTEAFF	TGTGCCAGCAGCCCCGGCGGTGGGTCCTACACTGAAGCTTTCTTT
.	TRBD1	TRBV30	TRBJ1-1	CAWRNTGGTEAFF	TGTGCCTGGAGAAACACAGGGGGCACTGAAGCTTTCTTT
.	.	TRBV6-2/TRBV6-3	TRBJ2-1	CASSSRAATSFF	TGTGCCAGCAGTTCTCGCGCTGCTACTTCGTTCTTC
.	.	TRBV2	TRBJ1-5	CASSLFYSNQPQHF	TGTGCCAGCAGTCTGTTCTATAGCAATCAGCCCCAGCATTTT
.	.	TRBV11-2	TRBJ2-7	CASSTGSYEQYF	TGTGCCAGCAGCACAGGATCCTACGAGCAGTACTTC
.	TRBD1	TRBV12-3/TRBV12-4	TRBJ1-2	CASRPTGGRGYTF	TGTGCCAGCAGACCGACAGGGGGCAGAGGCTACACCTTC
.	TRBD2	TRBV7-8	TRBJ2-1	CASSLVSGGTIPNEQFF	TGTGCCAGCAGCTTAGTCTCGGGGGGGACGATCCCGAATGAGCAGTTCTTC
.	.	TRBV2	TRBJ1-5	CASGEEGQPQHF	TGTGCCAGCGGGGAGGAGGGTCAGCCCCAGCATTTT
.	TRBD1	TRBV29-1	TRBJ2-7	CSVERGQGSNKQYF	TGCAGCGTTGAAAGGGGACAGGGATCTAACAAGCAGTACTTC
once	.	TRBV11-2	TRBJ1-1	CASRSRQTNTEAFF	TGTGCCAGCAGATCAAGACAAACCAACACTGAAGCTTTCTTT
.	TRBD2	TRBV2	TRBJ2-7	CASKSGAPSYEQYF	TGTGCCAGCAAAAGCGGGGCTCCTTCCTACGAGCAGTACTTC
.	TRBD1	TRBV9	TRBJ2-6	CASSVGLGQGSSYSGANVLTF	TGTGCCAGCAGCGTAGGTTTGGGACAGGGAAGCTCCTACTCTGGGGCCAACGTCCTGACTTTC
once	.	TRBV7-2	TRBJ1-2	CASSPGPGQWGYTF	TGTGCCAGCAGCCCCGGTCCAGGCCAATGGGGCTACACCTTC
.	.	TRBV5-1	TRBJ1-6	CASSLGQTNNSPLHF	TGCGCCAGCAGCTTGGGACAGACAAACAATTCACCCCTCCACTTT
.	.	TRBV23-1	TRBJ2-1	CASSRMGLGWGTYNEQFF	TGCGCCAGCAGTCGAATGGGACTTGGATGGGGAACATACAATGAGCAGTTCTTC
once	.	TRBV4-1	TRBJ1-1	CASSQINRELNTEAFF	TGCGCCAGCAGCCAAATAAACAGGGAATTGAACACTGAAGCTTTCTTT
.	TRBD1	TRBV5-5	TRBJ1-1	CASSDRGGTARTEAFF	TGTGCCAGCAGCGACCGTGGGGGGACAGCCCGCACTGAAGCTTTCTTT
once	.	TRBV7-8	TRBJ1-2	CASSLVQSGYYGYTF	TGTGCCAGCAGCTTAGTTCAATCAGGATACTATGGCTACACCTTC
.	TRBD2	TRBV6-5	TRBJ2-7	CASRATSGGTYEQYF	TGTGCCAGCAGAGCGACTAGCGGGGGGACCTACGAGCAGTACTTC
.	.	TRBV6-1	TRBJ2-3	CASSAPLGEGTDTQYF	TGTGCCAGCAGTGCCCCACTAGGGGAGGGCACAGATACGCAGTATTTT
.	TRBD1	TRBV5-8	TRBJ2-5	CASSFHEQGVGQETQYF	TGTGCCAGCAGCTTTCATGAACAGGGGGTAGGACAAGAGACCCAGTACTTC
once	TRBD1	TRBV3-1/TRBV3-2	TRBJ1-2	CASTPGTGAYGYTF	TGTGCCAGCACCCCAGGGACAGGCGCCTATGGCTACACCTTC
.	TRBD2	TRBV11-2	TRBJ2-2	CASSTTSWAGELFF	TGTGCCAGCAGTACGACTAGCTGGGCCGGGGAGCTGTTTTTT